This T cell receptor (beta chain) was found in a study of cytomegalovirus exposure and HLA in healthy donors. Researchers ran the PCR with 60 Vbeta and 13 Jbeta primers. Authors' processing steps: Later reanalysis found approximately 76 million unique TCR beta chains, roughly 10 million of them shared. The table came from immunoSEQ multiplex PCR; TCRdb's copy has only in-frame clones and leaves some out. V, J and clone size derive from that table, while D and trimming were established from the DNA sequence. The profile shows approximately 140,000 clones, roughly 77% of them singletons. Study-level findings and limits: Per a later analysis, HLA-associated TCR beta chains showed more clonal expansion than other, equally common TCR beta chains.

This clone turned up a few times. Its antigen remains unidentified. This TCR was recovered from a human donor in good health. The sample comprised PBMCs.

This chain's CDR3 is CASSIAGVSYEQYF. Written as DNA, the CDR3 is TGTGCCAGTAGTATAGCGGGGGTTTCCTACGAGCAGTACTTC. This chain connects TRBV19 to TRBJ2-7; maybe TRBD2 (6 bases). The CDR3 has 14 amino acids. V was trimmed by 1 base and J by 1 base, leaving 8 bases between them. Germline-derived CDR1 and CDR2 are LNHDA and SQIVND (reference sequence).